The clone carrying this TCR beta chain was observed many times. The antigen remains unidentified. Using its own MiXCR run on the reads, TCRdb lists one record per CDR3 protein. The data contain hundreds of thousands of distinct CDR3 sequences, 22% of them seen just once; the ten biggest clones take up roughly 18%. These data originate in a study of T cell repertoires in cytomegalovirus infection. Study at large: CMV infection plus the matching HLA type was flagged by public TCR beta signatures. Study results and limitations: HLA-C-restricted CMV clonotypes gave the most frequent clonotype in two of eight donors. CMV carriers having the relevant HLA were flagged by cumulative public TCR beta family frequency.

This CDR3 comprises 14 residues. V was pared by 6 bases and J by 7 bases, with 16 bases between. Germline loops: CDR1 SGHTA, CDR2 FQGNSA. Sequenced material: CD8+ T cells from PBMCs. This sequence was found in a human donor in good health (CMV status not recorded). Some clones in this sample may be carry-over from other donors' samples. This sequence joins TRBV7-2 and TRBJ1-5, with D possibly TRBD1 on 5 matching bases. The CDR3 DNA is TGTGCCAGCAGGATTGGACACGACCACCAGCCCCAGCATTTT. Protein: CASRIGHDHQPQHF.